In this sample, the clone carrying this TCR beta chain turned up a few times. CDR3 length: 15 residues. Losses at the gene ends were 1 base for V and 2 bases for J; bases not matched to a gene: 4. These data belong to a study of T-cell reconstitution after alpha-beta-depleted transplantation in children. Library preparation (for TCRbeta) was performed with unique molecular identifiers. TCRdb re-analysed the PCR reads in MiXCR, keeping a single row per CDR3 protein. The sample yields almost 500,000 distinct CDR3 sequences, 12% seen once. The receptor was derived from a human donor who donated a stem cell graft to a child with combined immunodeficiency. Here the sequenced sample was PBMCs from the stem cell graft donor, taken from the stem cell graft. V is TRBV12-3 or TRBV12-4 and J is TRBJ2-5; 7 bases line up with TRBD1. CDR3 protein: CASSLVQGRQETQYF. In nucleotides, the CDR3 is TGTGCCAGCAGTTTAGTACAGGGGAGACAAGAGACCCAGTACTTC.